The text below deals with one TCR beta chain. In its sample, this clone was seen a few times. The target of this receptor is not known. The sample holds no much larger clone one base away, and base qualities are not on file. The germline ends are 13 bases apart after V is trimmed by 3 bases and J by 5 bases. CDR1 MDHEN and CDR2 SYDVKM are derived from the germline V gene. The CDR3 holds 14 amino acids from the cysteine to the phenylalanine. The read is trimmed to its CDR3 DNA, 42 bases read in frame from base 1. This sample stems from a study of sequential checkpoint blockade in melanoma (dated by TCRdb to between 2018 and 2021). Turning to the overall study: In a 1:1 randomization, patients received either first-line nivolumab then ipilimumab (arm A) or ipilimumab then nivolumab (arm B). Maintenance nivolumab came after both trial sequences. DNA from about a hundred pretreatment melanoma tumor samples was subjected to TCRbeta immunosequencing. The same lesion was the source of roughly four fifths of the matched pre- and post-treatment tumor biopsy pairs. Matched tumor biopsies were taken from over 20 patients before treatment and at week 13, after single-agent nivolumab (arm A) or ipilimumab (arm B).

The investigation overall reported the following: PD-L1 staining and CD8+ T-cell counts correlated with tumor T-cell fraction and clonality, whereas mutational load did not. Patients with increases in tumor T-cell fraction and clonality by week 13 were approximately 30 times more likely to achieve clinical benefit. Within-arm analyses of tumor T-cell fraction were constrained by small sample sizes and reduced statistical power. The response-prediction model combining TCR metrics and mutation burden needs validation in larger, independent patient cohorts. In the nivolumab-first arm (arm A), pretreatment tumor TIL clonality was associated with response (P = .04).

In the paper's terms, the treatment or condition label means: randomized to nivolumab then ipilimumab (arm A) or the reverse (arm B). No trial patient had received prior DNA-damaging chemotherapy. CheckMate 064, a randomized, open-label phase II trial of sequential checkpoint blockade, was the source of the samples, all of which came from patients with melanoma. Genomic DNA from formalin-fixed paraffin-embedded (FFPE) tissue samples served as the input for tumor TCR sequencing. TCRbeta CDR3 regions were immunosequenced from genomic DNA with the immunoSEQ Assay. Prior to high-throughput sequencing, genomic DNA was amplified by bias-controlled multiplex PCR. Per the original workflow: To quantify the absolute abundance of each unique TCRbeta CDR3 region, the sequences were collapsed and filtered. Clonality was defined as 1 minus Pielou's evenness and was calculated using productive rearrangements only. Tumor T-cell fraction was computed by normalizing TCRbeta template counts to usable DNA, estimated from several housekeeping genes. Clones with significantly greater frequencies in on-treatment versus baseline samples were identified using a previously published method. Here the immuneACCESS table is served through TCRdb, limited to in-frame sequences with V and J called. Missing clones are a known gap in these copies; in checked studies unresolved V genes cover under half, and the rest lacks a known reason. From that table come the V and J calls and clone size; the DNA was used to work out D and trimming. Across this sample there are over 5,500 clones, with around 26% seen only once. The ten biggest clones cover approximately 9.4% of the sample.

The sequencing here drew on tumor tissue (inferred from file names), taken from a patient given nivolumab and ipilimumab in sequence. In this chain, TRBV28 is recombined with TRBJ1-1; the D gene assignment is ambiguous. This sequence was found in a human donor with melanoma. The CDR3 amino acid sequence is: CASSLEGSGTEAFF. The nucleotides read TGTGCCAGCAGTTTGGAAGGGTCCGGGACTGAAGCTTTCTTT.